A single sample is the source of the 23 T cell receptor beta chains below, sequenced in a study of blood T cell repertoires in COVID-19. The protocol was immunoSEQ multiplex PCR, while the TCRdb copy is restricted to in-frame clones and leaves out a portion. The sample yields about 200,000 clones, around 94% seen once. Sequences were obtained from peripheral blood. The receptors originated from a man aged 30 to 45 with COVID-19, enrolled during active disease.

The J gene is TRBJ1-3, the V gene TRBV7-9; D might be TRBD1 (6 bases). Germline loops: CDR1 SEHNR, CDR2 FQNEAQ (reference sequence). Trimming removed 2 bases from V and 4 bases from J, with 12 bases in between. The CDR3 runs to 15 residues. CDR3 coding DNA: TGTGCCAGCAGCTTATGGACAGCCCAAGGAAACACCATATATTTT. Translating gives CASSLWTAQGNTIYF.

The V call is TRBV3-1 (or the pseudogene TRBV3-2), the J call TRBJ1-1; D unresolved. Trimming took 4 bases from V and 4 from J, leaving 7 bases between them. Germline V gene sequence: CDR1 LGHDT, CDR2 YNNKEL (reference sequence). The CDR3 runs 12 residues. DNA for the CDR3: TGTGCCAGCAGCCGGGCGGGCACTGAAGCTTTCTTT. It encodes CASSRAGTEAFF.

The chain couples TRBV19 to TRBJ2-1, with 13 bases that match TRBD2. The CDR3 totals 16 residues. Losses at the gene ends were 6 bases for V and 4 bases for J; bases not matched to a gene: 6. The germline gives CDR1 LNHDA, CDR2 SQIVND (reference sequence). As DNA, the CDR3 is TGTGCCAGTAGCATGGGACTAGCGGGAAAATACAATGAGCAGTTCTTC. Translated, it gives CASSMGLAGKYNEQFF.

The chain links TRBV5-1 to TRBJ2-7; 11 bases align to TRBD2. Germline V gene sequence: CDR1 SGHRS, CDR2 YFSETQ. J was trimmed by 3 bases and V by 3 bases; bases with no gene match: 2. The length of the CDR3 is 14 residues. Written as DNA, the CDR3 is TGCGCCAGCAGCTCGGGACTAGCGGTCTACGAGCAGTACTTC. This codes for CASSSGLAVYEQYF.

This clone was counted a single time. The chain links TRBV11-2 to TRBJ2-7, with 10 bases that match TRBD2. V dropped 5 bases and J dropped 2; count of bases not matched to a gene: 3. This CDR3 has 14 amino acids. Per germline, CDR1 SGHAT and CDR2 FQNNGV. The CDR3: CASSDLAGAYEQYF. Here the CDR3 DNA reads TGTGCCAGCAGCGACCTAGCGGGGGCCTACGAGCAGTACTTC. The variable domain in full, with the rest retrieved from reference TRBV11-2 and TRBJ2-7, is EAGVAQSPRYKIIEKRQSVAFWCNPISGHATLYWYQQILGQGPKLLIQFQNNGVVDDSQLPKDRFSAERLKGVDSTLKIQPAKLEDSAVYLCASSDLAGAYEQYFGPGTRLTVT.

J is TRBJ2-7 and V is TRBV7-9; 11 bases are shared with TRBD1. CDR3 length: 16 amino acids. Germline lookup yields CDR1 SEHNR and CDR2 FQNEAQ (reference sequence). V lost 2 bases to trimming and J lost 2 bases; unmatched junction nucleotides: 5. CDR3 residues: CASSLNRGQGAYEQYF. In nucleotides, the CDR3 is TGTGCCAGCAGCTTAAATCGGGGACAGGGGGCCTACGAGCAGTACTTC.

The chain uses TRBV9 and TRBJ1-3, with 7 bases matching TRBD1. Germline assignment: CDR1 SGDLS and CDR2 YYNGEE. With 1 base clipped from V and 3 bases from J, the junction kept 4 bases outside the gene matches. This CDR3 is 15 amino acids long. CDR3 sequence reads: CASSVMGTVGNTIYF. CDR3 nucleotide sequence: TGTGCCAGCAGCGTAATGGGGACAGTTGGAAACACCATATATTTT.

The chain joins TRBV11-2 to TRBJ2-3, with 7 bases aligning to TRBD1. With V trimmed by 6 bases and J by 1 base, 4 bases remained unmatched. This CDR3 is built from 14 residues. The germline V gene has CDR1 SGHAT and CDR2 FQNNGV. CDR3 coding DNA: TGTGCCAGCAGACCAGACAGGGGCACAGATACGCAGTATTTT. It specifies CASRPDRGTDTQYF.

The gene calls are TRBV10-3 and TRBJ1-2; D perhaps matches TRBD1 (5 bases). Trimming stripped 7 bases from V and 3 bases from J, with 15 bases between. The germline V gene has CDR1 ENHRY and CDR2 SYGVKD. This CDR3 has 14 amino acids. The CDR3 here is CAITLSRGDYGYTF. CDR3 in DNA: TGTGCCATCACGCTAAGCCGGGGGGACTATGGCTACACCTTC.

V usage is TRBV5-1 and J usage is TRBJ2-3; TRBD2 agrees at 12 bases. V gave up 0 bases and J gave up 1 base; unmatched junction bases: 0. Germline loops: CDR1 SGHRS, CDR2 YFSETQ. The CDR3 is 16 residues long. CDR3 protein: CASSLGTSGGTDTQYF. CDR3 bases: TGCGCCAGCAGCTTGGGGACTAGCGGGGGCACAGATACGCAGTATTTT.

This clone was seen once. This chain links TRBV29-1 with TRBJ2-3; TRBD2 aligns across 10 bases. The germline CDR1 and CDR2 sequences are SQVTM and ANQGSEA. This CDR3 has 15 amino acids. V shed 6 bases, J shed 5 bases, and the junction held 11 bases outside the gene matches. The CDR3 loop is CSVAFSSGGGDTQYF. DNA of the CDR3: TGCAGCGTAGCATTTTCTAGCGGGGGAGGAGATACGCAGTATTTT.

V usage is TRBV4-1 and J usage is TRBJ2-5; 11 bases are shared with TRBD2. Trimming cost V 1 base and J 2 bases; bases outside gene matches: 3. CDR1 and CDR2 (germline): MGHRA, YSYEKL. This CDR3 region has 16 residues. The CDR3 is CASSQALAGGQETQYF. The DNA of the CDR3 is TGCGCCAGCAGCCAAGCCCTAGCGGGGGGACAAGAGACCCAGTACTTC.

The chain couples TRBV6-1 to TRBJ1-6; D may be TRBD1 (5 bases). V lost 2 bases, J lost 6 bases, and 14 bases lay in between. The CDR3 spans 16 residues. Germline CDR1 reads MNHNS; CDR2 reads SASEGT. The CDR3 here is CASSEYPGAGNSPLHF. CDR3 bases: TGTGCCAGCAGTGAATATCCTGGGGCTGGTAATTCACCCCTCCACTTT.

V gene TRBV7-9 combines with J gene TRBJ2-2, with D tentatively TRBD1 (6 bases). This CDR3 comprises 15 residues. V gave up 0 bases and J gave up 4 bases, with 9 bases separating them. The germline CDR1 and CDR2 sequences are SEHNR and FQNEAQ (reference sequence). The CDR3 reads CASSLAPTGTGELFF. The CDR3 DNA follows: TGTGCCAGCAGCTTAGCCCCGACAGGCACCGGGGAGCTGTTTTTT.

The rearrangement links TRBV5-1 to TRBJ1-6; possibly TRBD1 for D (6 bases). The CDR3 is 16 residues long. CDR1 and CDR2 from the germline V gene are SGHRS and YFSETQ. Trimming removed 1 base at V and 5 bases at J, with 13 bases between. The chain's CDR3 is CASSLTQGADNSPLHF. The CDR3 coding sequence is TGCGCCAGCAGCTTGACACAGGGAGCGGATAATTCACCCCTCCACTTT.

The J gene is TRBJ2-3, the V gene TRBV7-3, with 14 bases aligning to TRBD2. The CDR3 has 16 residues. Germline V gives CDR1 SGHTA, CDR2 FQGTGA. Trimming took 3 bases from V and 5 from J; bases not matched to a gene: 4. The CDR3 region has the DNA TGTGCCAGCAGCTTGACTAGCGGGGGGGCCAGAGATACGCAGTATTTT. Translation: CASSLTSGGARDTQYF.

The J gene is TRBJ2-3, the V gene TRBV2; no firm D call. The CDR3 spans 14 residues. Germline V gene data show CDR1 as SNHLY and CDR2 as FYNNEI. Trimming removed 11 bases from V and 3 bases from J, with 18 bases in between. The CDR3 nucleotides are TGTGCCCAATCGCGCGGAATAACGACAGATACGCAGTATTTT. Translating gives CAQSRGITTDTQYF. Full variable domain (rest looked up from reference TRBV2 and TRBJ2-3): EPEVTQTPSHQVTQMGQEVILRCVPISNHLYFYWYRQILGQKVEFLVSFYNNEISEKSEIFDDQFSVERPDGSNFTLKIRSTKLEDSAMYFCAQSRGITTDTQYFGPGTRLTVL.

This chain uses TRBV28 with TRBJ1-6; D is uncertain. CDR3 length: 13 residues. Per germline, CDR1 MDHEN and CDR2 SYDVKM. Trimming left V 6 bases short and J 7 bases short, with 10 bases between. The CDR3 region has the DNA TGTGCCAGCAGCCCAGGTCCCAATTCACCCCTCCACTTT. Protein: CASSPGPNSPLHF.

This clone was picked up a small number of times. Written as DNA, the CDR3 is TGTGCCAGCATTACGAACAGGGGTGGCAACGAGCAGTACTTC. It specifies CASITNRGGNEQYF. The J gene is TRBJ2-7, the V gene TRBV6-5, with 7 bases that match TRBD1. CDR1 and CDR2 from the germline V gene are MNHEY and SVGAGI. The CDR3 is made up of 14 amino acids. Trimming took 7 bases from V and 5 from J; bases not matched to a gene: 11.

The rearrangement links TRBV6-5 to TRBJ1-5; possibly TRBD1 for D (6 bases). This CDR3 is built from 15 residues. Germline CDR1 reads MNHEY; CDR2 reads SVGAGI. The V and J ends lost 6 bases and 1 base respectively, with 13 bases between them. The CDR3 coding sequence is TGTGCCAGCAGCGCAGGGGTAATGAGCAATCAGCCCCAGCATTTT. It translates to CASSAGVMSNQPQHF.

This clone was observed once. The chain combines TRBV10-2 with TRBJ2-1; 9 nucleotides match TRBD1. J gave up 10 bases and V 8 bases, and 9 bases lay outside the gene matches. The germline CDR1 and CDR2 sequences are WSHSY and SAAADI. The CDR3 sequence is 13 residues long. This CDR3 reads CASRAGQGEEQFF. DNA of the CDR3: TGCGCCAGCCGAGCGGGACAGGGTGAGGAGCAGTTCTTC.

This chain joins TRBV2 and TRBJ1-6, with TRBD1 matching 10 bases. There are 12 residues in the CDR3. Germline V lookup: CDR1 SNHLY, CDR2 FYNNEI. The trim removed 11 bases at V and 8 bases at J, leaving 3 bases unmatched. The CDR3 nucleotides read TGTGCCGGCGGACAGGGGGATTCACCCCTCCACTTT. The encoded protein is CAGGQGDSPLHF.

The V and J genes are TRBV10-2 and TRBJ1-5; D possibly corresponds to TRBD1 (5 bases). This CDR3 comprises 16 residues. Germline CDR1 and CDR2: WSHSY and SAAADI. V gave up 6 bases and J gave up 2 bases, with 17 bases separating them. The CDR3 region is CASSPVVGQGNQPQHF. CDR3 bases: TGCGCCAGCAGCCCCGTCGTGGGGCAAGGCAATCAGCCCCAGCATTTT.